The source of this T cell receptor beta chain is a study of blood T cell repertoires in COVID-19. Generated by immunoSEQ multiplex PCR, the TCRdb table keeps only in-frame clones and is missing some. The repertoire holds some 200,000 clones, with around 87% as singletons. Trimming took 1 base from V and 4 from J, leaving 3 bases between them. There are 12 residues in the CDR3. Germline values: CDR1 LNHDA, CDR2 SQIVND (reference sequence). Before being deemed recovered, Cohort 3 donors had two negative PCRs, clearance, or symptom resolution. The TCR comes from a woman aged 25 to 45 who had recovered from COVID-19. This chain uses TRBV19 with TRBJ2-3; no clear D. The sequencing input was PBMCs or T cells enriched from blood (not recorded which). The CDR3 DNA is TGTGCCAGTAGTATAGCTCCAGATACGCAGTATTTT. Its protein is CASSIAPDTQYF.